This record covers a single T cell receptor (beta chain). Its antigen is unknown. This CDR3 spans 14 amino acids. V was shortened by 1 base and J by 1 base, with 5 bases between the two germline ends. Germline V gives CDR1 LGHNA, CDR2 YNFKEQ. The data originate from a study of T-cell memory formation after mild COVID-19. The wider study: Among the donors, TCR clusters were largely specific to each donor. Study-wide findings and caveats: Day 15 to 85 contracting clones showed balanced CD4/CD8; day 15 to 37 expanders favored CD4+. For contracting clones, CD4+ ones sat mainly in CM and EM, CD8+ in EMRA.

TCRdb reprocessed the 5' RACE reads via MiXCR and lists one record per CDR3 protein. The data contain some 120,000 distinct CDR3 sequences, 16% of them singletons. Material for sequencing was PBMCs or a T cell subset sorted from them (not recorded which). This TCR was sampled from an adult woman who had mild COVID-19 (a few samples of this study predate the infection). Cell type and time point are not known. The chain carries TRBV4-2 and TRBJ2-1, with D possibly matching TRBD2 (5 bases). In nucleotides, the CDR3 is TGTGCCAGCAGCCAAGGACTATCCTACAATGAGCAGTTCTTC. Encoded protein: CASSQGLSYNEQFF.